A selection of T cell receptor beta chains follows, all from one sample in a study of blood T cell repertoires in COVID-19. TCRdb's copy holds only in-frame clones and misses some; the assay was immunoSEQ multiplex PCR. The sample lists 250,000 or so clones; about four fifths were seen once. Sequences were obtained from peripheral blood. The receptors shown here come from a man older than 75 with acute or convalescent COVID-19. The CDR3 runs from the conserved cysteine through the conserved F or W. The order of the fields is V gene, J gene, clone size, D gene, CDR3 protein, CDR3 DNA. The D gene is left open where the match is weak. Size values are once, few and many counts, or a class for expanded clones, and some rows have none.

TRBV5-1	TRBJ1-1	NA	NA	CASSLEPGRGEAFF	TGCGCCAGCAGCTTGGAACCAGGGAGGGGTGAAGCTTTCTTT
TRBV19	TRBJ2-3	NA	TRBD1	CASSTRQGGTDTQYF	TGTGCCAGTAGTACCCGACAGGGGGGCACAGATACGCAGTATTTT
TRBV21-1	TRBJ2-6	NA	NA	CASSQCGTESSGANVLTF	TGTGCCAGCAGCCAATGCGGGACTGAGAGCTCTGGGGCCAACGTCCTGACTTTC
TRBV11-2	TRBJ2-2	NA	TRBD1	CASRQGRNTGELFF	TGTGCCAGCAGACAGGGGCGGAACACCGGGGAGCTGTTTTTT
TRBV28	TRBJ2-2	NA	NA	CASSPLFAGELFF	TGTGCCAGCAGTCCCCTATTTGCCGGGGAGCTGTTTTTT
TRBV7-9	TRBJ2-3	NA	NA	CASSLFMTTSTQYF	TGTGCCAGCAGCTTATTTATGACGACAAGTACGCAGTATTTT
TRBV24-1	TRBJ2-3	NA	TRBD1	CATSEMTGGYSTDTQYF	TGTGCCACCAGTGAGATGACAGGGGGCTACAGCACAGATACGCAGTATTTT
TRBV7-9	TRBJ2-5	NA	NA	CASSLVGETQYF	TGTGCCAGCAGCTTAGTCGGTGAGACCCAGTACTTC
TRBV12-2	TRBJ2-7	once	NA	CASRFRLRGIDEQYF	TGTGCAAGTCGCTTTCGGCTCAGGGGTATCGACGAGCAGTACTTC
TRBV3-1/TRBV3-2	TRBJ2-1	NA	TRBD1	CASRHWDRGYNEQFF	TGTGCCAGCAGACATTGGGACAGGGGATACAATGAGCAGTTCTTC
TRBV11-1	TRBJ2-7	NA	NA	CASSVYHPAGAVEQYF	TGTGCCAGCAGCGTATACCATCCCGCGGGGGCGGTCGAGCAGTACTTC
TRBV11-2	TRBJ1-2	NA	TRBD1	CASLGQGSGYTF	TGTGCCAGCTTGGGACAGGGGTCGGGCTACACCTTC
TRBV18	TRBJ2-3	NA	TRBD2	CASSPPGLAGGSTDTQYF	TGTGCCAGCTCACCCCCGGGACTAGCGGGGGGATCCACAGATACGCAGTATTTT
TRBV5-5	TRBJ2-2	NA	NA	CASSSPSGTGELFF	TGTGCCAGCAGCTCCCCCTCAGGCACCGGGGAGCTGTTTTTT
TRBV9	TRBJ1-1	NA	NA	CASSPPLGGNTEAFF	TGTGCCAGCAGCCCCCCCCTAGGTGGGAACACTGAAGCTTTCTTT
TRBV14	TRBJ2-4	NA	NA	CASSQDFERRPGLAKNIQYF	TGTGCCAGCAGCCAAGATTTCGAGCGGAGACCGGGACTAGCCAAAAACATTCAGTACTTC
TRBV5-6	TRBJ1-5	NA	TRBD1	CASSRGTGRSNQPQHF	TGTGCCAGCAGCCGTGGGACAGGTAGGAGCAATCAGCCCCAGCATTTT
TRBV28	TRBJ2-4	NA	TRBD1	CATSGGDRRPTKNIQYF	TGTGCCACCTCAGGAGGGGACAGGCGGCCAACCAAAAACATTCAGTACTTC
TRBV6-1	TRBJ1-5	NA	NA	CASSEDGGARSQPQHF	TGTGCCAGCAGTGAAGATGGGGGGGCCCGAAGTCAGCCCCAGCATTTT
TRBV5-1	TRBJ1-4	NA	NA	CASTDEVRQGSEKLFF	TGCGCCAGCACCGACGAGGTTCGGCAGGGCAGTGAAAAACTGTTTTTT
TRBV28	TRBJ2-3	NA	NA	CASSSGLSTDTQYF	TGTGCCAGCAGTTCAGGCCTATCCACAGATACGCAGTATTTT
TRBV6-6	TRBJ1-4	NA	NA	CASSQGYDGEKLFF	TGTGCCAGCAGCCAGGGTTATGATGGAGAAAAACTGTTTTTT
TRBV7-2	TRBJ1-3	NA	TRBD1	CASSAPGQGLLSGNTIYF	TGTGCCAGCAGCGCTCCGGGACAGGGACTCCTCTCTGGAAACACCATATATTTT
TRBV30	TRBJ2-2	once	TRBD2	CVFSSGGSRAGELFF	TGTGTCTTTAGTAGCGGGGGATCTCGGGCCGGGGAGCTGTTTTTT
TRBV27	TRBJ2-1	NA	NA	CASSLAAEPNEQFF	TGTGCCAGCAGTTTAGCCGCGGAGCCCAATGAGCAGTTCTTC
TRBV6-6	TRBJ1-1	NA	NA	CASSSPPGLGTEAFF	TGTGCCAGCAGTTCCCCTCCAGGGTTGGGCACTGAAGCTTTCTTT
TRBV10-3	TRBJ1-5	NA	TRBD1	CAISSLTGGRGQPQHF	TGTGCCATCAGTAGTTTGACAGGGGGACGGGGTCAGCCCCAGCATTTT
TRBV7-9	TRBJ2-1	NA	TRBD1	CASSPVPGQGLGYNEQFF	TGTGCCAGCAGCCCGGTCCCGGGACAGGGTTTGGGCTACAATGAGCAGTTCTTC
TRBV6-5	TRBJ1-1	NA	NA	CASSYSQKSEAFF	TGTGCCAGCAGTTACAGTCAGAAGTCTGAAGCTTTCTTT